The entry below describes one T cell receptor (beta chain). Its antigen is currently unknown. This sample is drawn from a study of vaccination and CD4 T cells after COVID-19. Treatment given: approximately nine-day PBMC culture with coronavirus spike peptide pools or control peptides (ViraFEST assay). Sequenced with the Oncomine TCR Beta short-read assay was DNA taken from cultured CD4+ T cells. TCRdb fed the PCR reads into MiXCR, producing one record per CDR3 protein. The sample holds under 11,000 distinct CDR3 sequences, around 44% seen once. The clonotype originates from a human donor who had recovered from COVID-19. The sequenced sample consisted of CD4+ T cells from blood, cultured in vitro.

The CDR3 DNA reads as TGTGCCAGCAGTTTAGGGTGGGGAAATGAGCAGTTCTTC. Its protein is CASSLGWGNEQFF. The chain links TRBV12-3 or TRBV12-4 to TRBJ2-1; D is unresolved. The CDR3 contains 13 residues. Trimming cost V 1 base and J 7 bases, with 8 bases left between them.